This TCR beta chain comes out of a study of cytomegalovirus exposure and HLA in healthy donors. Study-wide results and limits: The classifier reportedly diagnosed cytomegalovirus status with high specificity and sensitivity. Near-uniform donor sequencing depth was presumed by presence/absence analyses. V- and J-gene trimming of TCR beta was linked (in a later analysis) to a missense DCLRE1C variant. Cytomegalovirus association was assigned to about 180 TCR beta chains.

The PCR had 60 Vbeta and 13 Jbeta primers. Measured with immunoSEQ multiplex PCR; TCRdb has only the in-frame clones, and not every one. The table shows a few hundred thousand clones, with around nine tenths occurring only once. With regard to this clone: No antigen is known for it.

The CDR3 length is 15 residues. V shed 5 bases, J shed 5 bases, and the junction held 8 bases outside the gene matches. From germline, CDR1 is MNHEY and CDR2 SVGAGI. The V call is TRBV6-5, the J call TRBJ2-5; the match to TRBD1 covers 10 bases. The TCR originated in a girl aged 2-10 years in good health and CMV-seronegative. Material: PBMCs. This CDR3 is CASSPTGGSGETQYF. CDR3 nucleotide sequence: TGTGCCAGCAGTCCGACAGGGGGCTCGGGGGAGACCCAGTACTTC.